This T cell receptor beta chain was sequenced during a study of blood T cell repertoires in COVID-19. About the study: Sites across the United States, Italy and Spain contributed samples from acute and convalescent COVID-19. PBMCs, B-cell-depleted T cells, or T cells provided the cDNA or gDNA that made up the material.

Profiled with immunoSEQ multiplex PCR; TCRdb holds only in-frame clones, not every one. Of roughly 200,000 clones in the sample, about 82% were seen once. The clonotype was recovered from a woman in her twenties or thirties who had recovered from COVID-19. Sample: PBMCs or T cells enriched from blood (not recorded which).

CDR3 protein: CASTRDKNRNTIYF. The CDR3 DNA follows: TGTGCCAGCACCCGGGACAAGAACCGAAACACCATATATTTT. The chain carries TRBV6-5 and TRBJ1-3, with D perhaps TRBD1 (6 bases). Trimming took off 7 bases at V and 5 bases at J, with 15 bases between the two ends. This CDR3 comprises 14 residues. Germline-derived CDR1 and CDR2 are MNHEY and SVGAGI.